The following is a T cell receptor (beta chain) sequence with its context. This clonotype was observed a handful of times. Its target antigen remains unknown. There are no base qualities to consult, and no much larger clone falls within one base. Hyperthyroidism patients were newly diagnosed, had a disease duration of under 2 months, and were aged 18 to 65 years. Any patient with an uncontrolled infection, another autoimmune disease, pregnancy or lactation was excluded. Diagnoses were based on clinical symptoms, serum thyroxine and TRAb, thyroid ultrasound and orbital computed tomography. For progressor patients, blood was drawn at the first diagnosis of hyperthyroidism, before any ophthalmopathy symptoms had appeared. Ficoll-Paque density gradient centrifugation was used to isolate PBMCs from around 10 ml of fresh peripheral blood. Progressor patients were initially diagnosed with Graves' hyperthyroidism and developed ophthalmopathy during follow-up. Trizol reagent was used to extract total RNA, and RNA quality was then checked on an Agilent 2100 Bioanalyzer.

The data were taken from a study of T cells in Graves' hyperthyroidism and ophthalmopathy (dated by TCRdb to about 2019). Looking at the study overall: Peripheral blood was collected at initial diagnosis, before any treatment. The study also compared thyroid tissue and blood T-cell repertoires from over 5 Graves' hyperthyroidism patients. To identify TCR V-J signatures that set the groups apart, the researchers used a discovery cohort of approximately 98 patients, made up of 40 to 45 with Graves' ophthalmopathy and about 55 with stable Graves' hyperthyroidism. For training and testing, the roughly 93 patients in the discovery cohort were randomly divided in a 7:3 ratio. According to the paper, TCR Vbeta CDR3 sequencing was carried out on over 130 peripheral blood samples, which came from under 50 ophthalmopathy, 80 or so hyperthyroidism and roughly 17 progressor patients. Once sampling was done, hyperthyroidism patients were given methimazole at a starting dose of 30 mg daily, whereas ophthalmopathy patients were given high-dose intravenous methylprednisolone. Whether ophthalmopathy could be predicted prospectively was tested in an independent validation cohort made up of 18 hyperthyroidism patients plus 17 patients who later progressed to ophthalmopathy. Results the study describes overall, beyond this receptor: In validation, the model predicted progression to ophthalmopathy a median of about 6.5 months before onset, with roughly 68% sensitivity and about 75% specificity. In cross-validation, a model built on a 13 V-J signature told ophthalmopathy apart from stable hyperthyroidism with under 90% sensitivity and around 83% specificity, and in testing the same model reached 80%/75%. Most expanded thyroid clonotypes (frequency above 0.001) were also found in blood, which suggests that blood repertoires may mirror thyroid immune responses. Sample size was not statistically predetermined, and blinding of investigators to group allocation was not performed.

The TCR beta CDR3 regions were amplified from the RNA transcripts. For the first round of RT-PCR on the TCR CDR3, the HTBI primer set was used together with the Qiagen OneStep RT-PCR kit. Libraries were constructed in a second round of multiplex PCR, after which size selection and purification were carried out. The libraries were sequenced on an Illumina HiSeq2000 using paired-end 100 bp reads. On the authors' methods: SOAPnuke was used to process the raw data, throwing out any read that contained adapters or uncalled bases, had a mean Phred below 15, or lacked an exact constant-primer or identifier match. COPE v1.2.5 was used to merge the high-quality paired reads, and each unique nucleotide sequence was defined as a clonotype. MiTCR v1.1 was used to align the clonotypes against IMGT TRBV, TRBD and TRBJ reference segments. Only V-J combinations with frequency above 0.0001, covering about 99% of repertoires, were analysed. A TCS score was defined as the ratio of F50 (clonal expansion) to E x V (chaos), with BLOSUM62-based TCRdist applied between CDR3 peptides within each V-J. Welch's t-statistics and random forest reduced 500 to 650 V-J features to roughly 13, which were used in a naive Bayes classifier (R e1071). TCRdb reran the public reads through fastp at Q25 and MiXCR, keeping productive beta chains. Rows with a matching CDR3 protein are joined into one entry that keeps the most common DNA and genes. The V and J calls were determined by TCRdb, not by the authors. This sample is represented by a few hundred thousand distinct CDR3 sequences; approximately 14% of them were singletons. The ten most abundant clones make up 28% of the sample.

Sequenced: blood. This TCR derives from a young woman with Graves' hyperthyroidism that later progressed to Graves' ophthalmopathy.

The nucleotides are TGTGCCTGGAGTGACAGGGACCAAGAGACCCAGTACTTC. Translated, this is CAWSDRDQETQYF. The chain uses TRBV30 and TRBJ2-5; D gene: possibly TRBD1, on 6 matching bases. As encoded in the germline V gene (reference sequence), CDR1 is GTSNPN while CDR2 is SVGIG. Trimming at the junction amounts to 1 base on V and 0 bases on J, and the germline ends lie 6 bases apart. The CDR3 has 13 amino acids, counting the end cysteine and phenylalanine. The DNA shown is the 39-base CDR3, in frame from base 1.